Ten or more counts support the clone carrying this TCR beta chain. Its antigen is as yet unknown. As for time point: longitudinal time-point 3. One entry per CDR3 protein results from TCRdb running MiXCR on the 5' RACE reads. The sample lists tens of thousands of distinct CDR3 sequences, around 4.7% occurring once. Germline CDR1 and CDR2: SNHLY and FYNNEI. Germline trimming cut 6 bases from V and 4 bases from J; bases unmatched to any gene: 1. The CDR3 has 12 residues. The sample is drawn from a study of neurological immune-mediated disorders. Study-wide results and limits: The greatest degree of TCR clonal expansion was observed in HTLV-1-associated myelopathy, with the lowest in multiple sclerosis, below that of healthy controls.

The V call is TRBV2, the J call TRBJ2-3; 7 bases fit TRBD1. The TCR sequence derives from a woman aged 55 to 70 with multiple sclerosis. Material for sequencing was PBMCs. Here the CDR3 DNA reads TGTGCCAGCAGGACAGGGCCAGATACGCAGTATTTT. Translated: CASRTGPDTQYF.